This T cell receptor (beta chain) was sequenced in a study of Ad26.COV2.S vaccination and SARS-CoV-2 variants. About the study: The trial was COV1001 and the donor's arm was Ad26.COV2.S. By the intramuscular route, Ad26.COV2.S was given once, or twice 56 days apart.

The V end was cut by 5 bases, the J end by 1 base, with 8 bases between. CDR1 and CDR2 (germline): PRHDT, FYEKMQ (reference sequence). This CDR3 is built from 13 residues. To note about this clone: What it binds is unknown.

This sample's treatment: 15 to 20 received Ad26.COV2.S at low or high dose, single or two shots; several received placebo; per-sample allocation not given. Specimen acquisition occurred on day 63 following the initial vaccine or placebo injection. The assay was immunoSEQ multiplex PCR, and TCRdb's table has in-frame clones only and misses some. The table has around 250,000 clones, approximately 87% seen once. General study points: With respect to non-spike TCR breadth, vaccine and placebo recipients were similar. It was reported that spike-specific CD8+ and CD4+ T cell responses were substantially broad after vaccination.

Sequenced material: peripheral blood, taken in a trial of Ad26.COV2.S vaccine versus placebo. This receptor was obtained from a person between 18 and 59 years old who received the Ad26.COV2.S COVID-19 vaccine or a placebo. J is TRBJ2-5 and V is TRBV13; D possibly corresponds to TRBD2 (6 bases). The CDR3 loop is CASSRDSQETQYF. CDR3 nucleotide sequence: TGTGCCAGCAGCCGGGACTCCCAAGAGACCCAGTACTTC.